Presented here are 4 T cell receptor beta chains from one specimen sequenced in a study of T cells in Graves' hyperthyroidism and ophthalmopathy. TCR beta CDR3 regions were amplified from RNA transcripts. During a first-round RT-PCR of the TCR CDR3, the HTBI primer set was used. In TCRdb, the multiplex PCR reads were re-called with MiXCR into one record per CDR3 protein. The repertoire holds 640,000 or so distinct CDR3 sequences, roughly 14% seen once, with around 4.5% in the top ten. The sample comprised blood. The source is a woman aged 40-49 years with Graves' ophthalmopathy.

The V call is TRBV7-9, the J call TRBJ2-7; TRBD2 matches at 8 bases. CDR1 and CDR2 from the germline V gene are SEHNR and FQNEAQ (reference sequence). The CDR3 consists of 15 residues. V dropped 8 bases and J dropped 4; count of bases not matched to a gene: 13. The CDR3 loop is CASQYAGTRNYEQYF. CDR3 nucleotides: TGTGCCAGCCAGTATGCCGGGACTAGGAATTACGAGCAGTACTTC.

This clonotype was seen many times. V and J are TRBV9 and TRBJ2-2; no definite D call. CDR1 and CDR2 (germline): SGDLS, YYNGEE. The germline V and J ends were trimmed by 0 bases and 8 bases, with 17 bases remaining between them. This CDR3 is 16 amino acids long. The CDR3 region is CASSVGSFSHVGELFF. The DNA of the CDR3 is TGTGCCAGCAGCGTAGGGAGCTTCTCTCACGTAGGGGAGCTGTTTTTT. Full variable domain (outside the CDR3, taken from reference TRBV9 and TRBJ2-2): DSGVTQTPKHLITATGQRVTLRCSPRSGDLSVYWYQQSLDQGLQFLIQYYNGEERAKGNILERFSAQQFPDLHSELNLSSLELGDSALYFCASSVGSFSHVGELFFGEGSRLTVL.

To note about this clonotype: This clone may be a read error of a much larger clone one base away. The chain combines TRBV6-2 or TRBV6-3 with TRBJ2-7, with 10 positions matching TRBD2. Germline V gives CDR1 MNHEY, CDR2 SVGEGT. CDR3 length: 15 residues. V gave up 4 bases and J gave up 10 bases; unmatched junction bases: 13. Here the CDR3 DNA reads TGTGCCAGCAGTTGGGCCGCTAGCGGGAGAGTCGATCAGTACTTC. Translating it yields CASSWAASGRVDQYF.

The table lists this clonotype with many counts. This chain joins TRBV19 and TRBJ1-1; D is uncertain. The V gene's germline CDR1 is LNHDA and CDR2 SQIVND (reference sequence). The CDR3 spans 14 residues. Trimming cost V 7 bases and J 1 base, with 13 bases left between them. CDR3 sequence reads: CASNKRVENTEAFF. Written as DNA, the CDR3 is TGTGCCAGTAACAAGAGGGTCGAGAACACTGAAGCTTTCTTT.